This is a list of T cell receptor beta chains from one sample in a study of blood T cell repertoires in COVID-19. Measured with immunoSEQ multiplex PCR; TCRdb has only the in-frame clones, and not every one. The repertoire holds 130,000 or so clones, with around three quarters as singletons. What was sequenced was peripheral blood. The receptor set was obtained from a man aged 60 to 69 with active or convalescent COVID-19. Each CDR3 is given with its conserved first and last residue. D genes are given only for firm matches. For some rows the clone size is stated as once, few or many, or as a class when expanded; others skip it.

j_call clone_size v_call d_call cdr3_nt cdr3_aa
TRBJ1-1 NA TRBV5-1 NA TGCGCCAGCAGCTTGCAGGGCGACACTGAAGCTTTCTTT CASSLQGDTEAFF
TRBJ2-1 NA TRBV7-2 TRBD2 TGTGCCAGCAGCTTTGGGACTAGCGGGAAGATGCATGAGCAGTTCTTC CASSFGTSGKMHEQFF
TRBJ2-3 NA TRBV6-5 TRBD1 TGTGCCAGCCGGGACAGCAGCACAGATACGCAGTATTTT CASRDSSTDTQYF
TRBJ1-1 NA TRBV11-2 NA TGTGCCAGCAGCCCTACCCCAGGGGACACTGAAGCTTTCTTT CASSPTPGDTEAFF
TRBJ1-2 NA TRBV19 NA TGTGCCAGTAGTATATTCCCCCCAAAAGCGGGCTACACCTTC CASSIFPPKAGYTF
TRBJ2-1 few TRBV30 NA TGTGCCTGGAGTGTCCCTGCGGCGGGCGGGGACAATGAGCAGTTCTTC CAWSVPAAGGDNEQFF
TRBJ2-2 NA TRBV5-1 NA TGCGCCAGCAGCGCGGTGGGGCCACCGAACACCGGGGAGCTGTTTTTT CASSAVGPPNTGELFF
TRBJ2-3 NA TRBV5-1 TRBD1 TGCGCCAGCAGCTCCCGGACAGGGAGGTCAGATACGCAGTATTTT CASSSRTGRSDTQYF
TRBJ2-5 NA TRBV29-1 NA TGCAGCGCCACTCCTACAGGCACAGGGGAGACCCAGTACTTC CSATPTGTGETQYF
TRBJ2-7 NA TRBV4-1 NA TGCGCCAGCAGCCAAGGCTCGACGGGACAATCCTACGAGCAGTACTTC CASSQGSTGQSYEQYF
TRBJ2-1 NA TRBV10-3 TRBD2 TGTGCCATCAGTGACCCTAGCGGGGTTAGCTCCTACAATGAGCAGTTCTTC CAISDPSGVSSYNEQFF
TRBJ2-2 NA TRBV27 NA TGTGCCAGCAGGCTGGGAGGCCGAACAGGCGGGGAGCTGTTTTTT CASRLGGRTGGELFF
TRBJ1-1 NA TRBV18 NA TGTGCCAGCTCACCCGAGGTGGGTCAGAACACTGAAGCTTTCTTT CASSPEVGQNTEAFF
TRBJ1-5 NA TRBV7-2 TRBD1 TGTGCCAGCAGCTGGGACAGGGATCAGCCCCAGCATTTT CASSWDRDQPQHF
TRBJ2-7 NA TRBV5-1 NA TGCGCCAGCAGCTTGGGGGGCCGGGCATCCTACGAGCAGTACTTC CASSLGGRASYEQYF
TRBJ2-5 NA TRBV11-2 NA TGTGCCAGCAGGCCAGGGACAAAAGAGACCCAGTACTTC CASRPGTKETQYF
TRBJ2-4 NA TRBV4-1 TRBD2 TGCGCCAGCAGCCCGGGGGGAGGAGTGGCCAAAAACATTCAGTACTTC CASSPGGGVAKNIQYF
TRBJ1-1 NA TRBV30 TRBD1 TGTGCCTGGAACCCGGGACAGATTGAAGCTTTCTTT CAWNPGQIEAFF
TRBJ1-2 once TRBV9 NA TGTGCCAGCAGCGTCGTCCCGGGGTTAGGGAAGGGCTACACCTTC CASSVVPGLGKGYTF
TRBJ2-7 NA TRBV5-1 TRBD2 TGCGCCAGCAGCTTGCTAGCGGGAGCTGGTTACGAGCAGTACTTC CASSLLAGAGYEQYF
TRBJ1-1 few TRBV30 TRBD1 TGTGCCTGGACCCCTATAAACAGGGGAAGGGTAACTGAAGCTTTCTTT CAWTPINRGRVTEAFF
TRBJ1-2 NA TRBV29-1 NA TGCAGCGTGGAAACCGGGGGGATTTATGGCTACACCTTC CSVETGGIYGYTF
TRBJ2-7 NA TRBV18 TRBD2 TGTGCCAGCTCACCACTGGCTAGCGGGAATCACGAGCAGTACTTC CASSPLASGNHEQYF
TRBJ2-5 few TRBV6-5 NA TGTGCCAGCAGCCGCTCGGTAGCTTTGGAGACCCAGTACTTC CASSRSVALETQYF
TRBJ2-7 NA TRBV4-3 NA TGCGCCAGCAGCCAAGACGAGACAGGAGCCTACGAGCAGTACTTC CASSQDETGAYEQYF
TRBJ2-4 NA TRBV4-1 TRBD2 TGCGCCAGCAGCCAAGAGAGAGTCCGGGAGGCCATTCAGTACTTC CASSQERVREAIQYF
TRBJ1-1 few TRBV28 NA TGTGCCAGCCCCCCCGAGGGCAGGGGAGCTGAAGCTTTCTTT CASPPEGRGAEAFF
TRBJ2-2 NA TRBV3-1/TRBV3-2 TRBD2 TGTGCCAGCAGCCAAGGACTAGCGGGAGTCTCCGCCGGGGAGCTGTTTTTT CASSQGLAGVSAGELFF
TRBJ2-2 NA TRBV5-1 TRBD1 TGCGCCAGCAGCGGTGGGTACGGGACAGGGCGGTCCGGGGAGCTGTTTTTT CASSGGYGTGRSGELFF
TRBJ2-7 NA TRBV15 NA TGTGCCACCAGCAGAGATCAGGGGCCTTACGAGCAGTACTTC CATSRDQGPYEQYF
TRBJ2-2 NA TRBV6-5 NA TGTGCCAGCAGTTACTCGAACCGGGGAGCCGGGGAGCTGTTTTTT CASSYSNRGAGELFF
TRBJ1-5 NA TRBV2 TRBD1 TGTGCCAGCAGTGGTGGGACAGGTGCTAGCAATCAGCCCCAGCATTTT CASSGGTGASNQPQHF
TRBJ2-7 NA TRBV2 TRBD1 TGTGCCAGCAGTTTGGACAGGGTCTACGAGCAGTACTTC CASSLDRVYEQYF
TRBJ1-5 few TRBV19 NA TGTGCCAGTAGTATTCCGAGGGTGGAGCCCCAGCATTTT CASSIPRVEPQHF
TRBJ2-3 NA TRBV24-1 NA TGTGCCACCAGTGGCCCCTTGCCAGGCGTGTCAGATACGCAGTATTTT CATSGPLPGVSDTQYF
TRBJ2-2 NA TRBV4-2 TRBD2 TGTGCCAGCAGCCAAGATACGGGGGGTAGTACCGGGGAGCTGTTTTTT CASSQDTGGSTGELFF
TRBJ1-4 NA TRBV6-2/TRBV6-3 TRBD1 TGTGCCAGCAGTGAGGACAGGGACGAAAAACTGTTTTTT CASSEDRDEKLFF
TRBJ2-1 NA TRBV6-2/TRBV6-3 NA TGTGCCAGCAGTCCGCTGGGACTCCTCAATGAGCAGTTCTTC CASSPLGLLNEQFF
TRBJ1-1 once TRBV5-5 NA TGTGCCAGCAGCTTGGTGGGGGGAGAAGCTTTCTTT CASSLVGGEAFF
TRBJ2-5 NA TRBV9 NA TGTGCCAGCAGCGTAGGTCCCCGCGCGGGGGAGACCCAGTACTTC CASSVGPRAGETQYF
TRBJ2-3 NA TRBV11-2 NA TGTGCCAGCAGCGCCCTCGGGGGTCGAACAGATACGCAGTATTTT CASSALGGRTDTQYF
TRBJ2-2 NA TRBV19 NA TGTGCCAGTAGTATTATAGGGGCTAACACCGGGGAGCTGTTTTTT CASSIIGANTGELFF